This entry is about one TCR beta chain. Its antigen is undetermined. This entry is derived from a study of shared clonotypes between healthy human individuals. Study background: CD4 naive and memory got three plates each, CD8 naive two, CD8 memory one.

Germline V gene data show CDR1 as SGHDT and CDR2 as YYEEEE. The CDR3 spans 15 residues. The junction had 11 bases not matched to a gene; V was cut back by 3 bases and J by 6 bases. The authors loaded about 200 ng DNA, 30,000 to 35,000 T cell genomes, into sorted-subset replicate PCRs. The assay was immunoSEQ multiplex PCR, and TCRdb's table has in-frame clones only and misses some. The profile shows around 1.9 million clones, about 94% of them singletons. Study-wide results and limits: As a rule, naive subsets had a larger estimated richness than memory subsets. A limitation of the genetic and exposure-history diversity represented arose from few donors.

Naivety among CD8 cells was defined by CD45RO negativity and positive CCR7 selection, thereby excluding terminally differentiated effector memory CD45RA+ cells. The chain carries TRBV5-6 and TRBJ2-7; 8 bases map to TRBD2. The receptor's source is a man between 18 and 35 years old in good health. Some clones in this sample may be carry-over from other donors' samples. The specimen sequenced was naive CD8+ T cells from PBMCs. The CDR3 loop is CASSWGLLGTSEQYF. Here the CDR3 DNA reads TGTGCCAGCAGCTGGGGCCTCCTAGGGACTAGCGAGCAGTACTTC.